This T cell receptor beta chain stems from a study of CD8+ T cells in alopecia areata. General study findings and limits: Affected lesional scalp, above all in alopecia totalis/universalis, was more clonal than normal scalp.

cDNA reverse transcribed from extracted RNA served as the sequencing template. Assay used: immunoSEQ multiplex PCR; TCRdb lists only in-frame clones, some missing. This repertoire shows 140,000 or so clones, 40% to 65% found once; its top ten account for over 0.75%. The CDR3 consists of 16 residues. CDR1 and CDR2 from the germline V gene are MGHRA and YSYEKL. Trimming removed 0 bases from V and 4 bases from J, with 13 bases in between. Worth noting for this clone: Its antigen remains unknown.

The clonotype comes from a human donor with alopecia areata. Sequenced here: CD4+ T cells sorted from blood, sampled at week 0. The rearrangement uses TRBV4-1 and TRBJ1-3; the D gene is possibly TRBD1 (6 bases). CDR3 region: CASSQDRGAKGNTIYF. In nucleotides, the CDR3 is TGCGCCAGCAGCCAAGACCGGGGGGCCAAAGGAAACACCATATATTTT.